The sequence of this TCR beta chain was determined in a study of control samples from healthy donors and cancer patients. Produced via immunoSEQ multiplex PCR; TCRdb's table is partial and in-frame only. The sample holds about 160,000 clones, about 90% seen once. CDR3 length equals 15 residues. V gave up 7 bases and J gave up 1 base; unmatched junction bases: 7. Germline V gene lookup returns CDR1 SQVTM and CDR2 ANQGSEA. This receptor was identified in a woman aged 30 to 39 in good health. V gene TRBV29-1 combines with J gene TRBJ2-1, with 10 nucleotides matching TRBD2. The sequencing input was blood. CDR3 nucleotide sequence: TGCAGCGCTCCTCTTAGCGGGAGGTCCTACAATGAGCAGTTCTTC. Its translation: CSAPLSGRSYNEQFF.